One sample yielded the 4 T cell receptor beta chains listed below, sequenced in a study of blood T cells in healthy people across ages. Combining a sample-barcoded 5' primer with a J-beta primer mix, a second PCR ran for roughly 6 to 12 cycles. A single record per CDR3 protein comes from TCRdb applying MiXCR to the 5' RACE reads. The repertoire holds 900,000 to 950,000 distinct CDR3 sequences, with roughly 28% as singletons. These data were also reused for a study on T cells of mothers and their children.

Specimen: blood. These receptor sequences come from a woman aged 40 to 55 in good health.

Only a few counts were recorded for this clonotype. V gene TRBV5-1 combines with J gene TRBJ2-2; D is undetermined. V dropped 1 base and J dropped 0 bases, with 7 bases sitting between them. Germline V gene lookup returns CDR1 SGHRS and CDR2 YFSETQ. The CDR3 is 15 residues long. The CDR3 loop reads CASSLPAPNTGELFF. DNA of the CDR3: TGCGCCAGCAGCTTGCCAGCCCCGAACACCGGGGAGCTGTTTTTT. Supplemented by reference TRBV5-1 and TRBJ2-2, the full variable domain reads KAGVTQTPRYLIKTRGQQVTLSCSPISGHRSVSWYQQTPGQGLQFLFEYFSETQRNKGNFPGRFSGRQFSNSRSEMNVSTLELGDSALYLCASSLPAPNTGELFFGEGSRLTVL.

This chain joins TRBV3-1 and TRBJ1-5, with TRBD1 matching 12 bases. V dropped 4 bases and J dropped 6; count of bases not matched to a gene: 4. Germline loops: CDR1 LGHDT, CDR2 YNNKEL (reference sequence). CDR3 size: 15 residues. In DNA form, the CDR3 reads TGTGCCAGCAGCCTCGGGACAGGGGGCCTTCAGCCCCAGCATTTT. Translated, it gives CASSLGTGGLQPQHF.

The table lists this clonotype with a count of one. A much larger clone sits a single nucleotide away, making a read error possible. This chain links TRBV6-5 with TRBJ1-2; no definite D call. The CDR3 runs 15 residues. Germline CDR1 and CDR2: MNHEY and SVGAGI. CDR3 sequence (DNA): TGTGCCAGCAGTTACTCGGGAAAAATGGGTTATGGCCACACCTTC. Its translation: CASSYSGKMGYGHTF.

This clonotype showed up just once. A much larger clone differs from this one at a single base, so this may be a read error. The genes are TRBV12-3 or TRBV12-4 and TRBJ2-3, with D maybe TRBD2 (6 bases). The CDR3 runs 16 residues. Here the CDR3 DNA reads TGTGTCAGCAGTTACTTGCGGGGACGTTCCACAGATACGCAGTATTTT. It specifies CVSSYLRGRSTDTQYF.